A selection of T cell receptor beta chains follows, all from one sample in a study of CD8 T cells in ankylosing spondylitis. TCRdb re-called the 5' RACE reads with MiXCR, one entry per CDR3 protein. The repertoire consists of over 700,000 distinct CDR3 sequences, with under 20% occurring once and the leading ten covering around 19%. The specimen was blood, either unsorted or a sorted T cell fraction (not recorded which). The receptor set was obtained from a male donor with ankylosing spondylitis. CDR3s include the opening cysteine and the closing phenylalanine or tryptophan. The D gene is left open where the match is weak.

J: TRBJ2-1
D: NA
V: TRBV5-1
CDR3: CASSRGTESYNEQFF

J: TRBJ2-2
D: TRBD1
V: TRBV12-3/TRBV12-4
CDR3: CASSLRRTGPTGELFF

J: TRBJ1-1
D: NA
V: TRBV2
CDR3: CASSGTRAEAFF

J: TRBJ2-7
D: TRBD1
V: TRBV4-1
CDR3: CASSQGQGVSYEQYF

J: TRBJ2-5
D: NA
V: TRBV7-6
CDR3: CASSLDTEETQYF

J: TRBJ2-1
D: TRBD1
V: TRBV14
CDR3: CASSQLQGAGAFGKQFF

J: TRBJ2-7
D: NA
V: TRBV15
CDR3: CATSSRTTYEQYF

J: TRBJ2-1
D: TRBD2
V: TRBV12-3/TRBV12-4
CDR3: CASSHSGIYNEQFF

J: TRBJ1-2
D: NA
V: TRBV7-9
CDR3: CASSFAYGYTF

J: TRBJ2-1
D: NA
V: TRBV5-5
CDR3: CASSPLAHYNEQFF

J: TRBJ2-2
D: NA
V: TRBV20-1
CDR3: CSARDPGRGNTGELFF

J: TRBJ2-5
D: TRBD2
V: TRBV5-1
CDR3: CASSLEVSGLAGEETQYF

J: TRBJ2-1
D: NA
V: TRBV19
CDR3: CASSNQQTYNEQFF

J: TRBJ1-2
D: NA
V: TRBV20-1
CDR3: CSASGGGGYTF

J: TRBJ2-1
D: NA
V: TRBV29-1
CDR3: CSVVPRDWTLDEQFF

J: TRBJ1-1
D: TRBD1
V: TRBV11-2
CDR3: CASSYRGEFAFF

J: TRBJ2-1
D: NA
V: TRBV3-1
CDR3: CASSQDSVDEQFF

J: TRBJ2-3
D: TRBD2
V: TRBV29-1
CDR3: CSGAVGLAGGTDTQYF

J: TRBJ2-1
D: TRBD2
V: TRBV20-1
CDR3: CSAATTRTSGYNEQFF

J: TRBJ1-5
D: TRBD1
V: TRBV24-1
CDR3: CATSEKDRGYNQPQHF